These 20 T cell receptor beta chains originate from one sample sequenced in a study of blood T cells in healthy people across ages. A J-beta primer mix and a sample-barcoded 5' primer were used in a second PCR of about 7 to 11 cycles. Via MiXCR, TCRdb re-called the 5' RACE reads, giving one row per CDR3 protein. This table has roughly 500,000 distinct CDR3 sequences, about 25% appearing once. The specimen was blood. The receptors were gathered from a woman aged 70-85 years in good health.

This clonotype appeared many times. This rearrangement joins TRBV7-9 to TRBJ2-5; D possibly corresponds to TRBD2 (6 bases). This CDR3 comprises 16 residues. Germline lookup yields CDR1 SEHNR and CDR2 FQNEAQ (reference sequence). Trimming took off 1 base at V and 0 bases at J, with 12 bases between the two ends. The DNA of the CDR3 is TGTGCCAGCAGCTTAGTTGGGACTGCGTACCAAGAGACCCAGTACTTC. Its protein product is CASSLVGTAYQETQYF.

Many counts were recorded for this clonotype. The CDR3 DNA sequence: TGTGCCAGCAGCGCAAGTGGGAATGAGCAGTTCTTC. This codes for CASSASGNEQFF. This chain connects TRBV11-3 to TRBJ2-1; no reliable D call. This CDR3 contains 12 residues. Deletions cut 5 bases from V and 7 bases from J, with 9 bases between. Germline-derived CDR1 and CDR2 are SGHNT and YENEEA.

This sequence joins TRBV7-2 and TRBJ1-3, with TRBD1 as a possible D gene (5 bases). Trimming shortened V by 1 base and J by 4 bases, and 11 bases separated the two germline ends. The CDR3 runs to 15 residues. CDR1 and CDR2 (germline): SGHTA, FQGNSA. CDR3: CASSLVRGLGNTIYF. CDR3 in DNA: TGTGCCAGCAGCTTAGTAAGGGGACTCGGAAACACCATATATTTT.

This clonotype was seen a handful of times. It may be a read error: a sequence one base away is much more abundant. The genes are TRBV7-2 and TRBJ1-2; D ambiguous. The germline gives CDR1 SGHTA, CDR2 FQGNSA. CDR3 size: 13 residues. The CDR3 DNA follows: TGTGCCCGCAGCTTAGAGATTAACTATGGCTACACCTTC. Translating gives CARSLEINYGYTF.

This clonotype was counted between two and nine times. The chain joins TRBV29-1 to TRBJ1-2, with D perhaps matching TRBD1 (5 bases). There are 11 residues in the CDR3. The V gene lost 3 bases and the J gene lost 8 bases, with 10 bases spanning the gap. The V gene's germline CDR1 is SQVTM and CDR2 ANQGSEA. The CDR3 coding sequence is TGCAGCGTTGACTCCCAGGGCGGCTACACCTTC. Its translation is CSVDSQGGYTF.

This clonotype was detected ten times or more. The genes are TRBV4-2 and TRBJ2-5; 8 bases map to TRBD2. Germline V CDR1 and CDR2: LGHNA, YNFKEQ. The CDR3 sequence is 18 residues long. After removal of 1 base from V and 4 bases from J, the junction contained 14 bases not matched to a gene. CDR3 DNA sequence: TGTGCCAGCAGCCAAGTCGGCGGGGGGACCATCGGCGGAGAGACCCAGTACTTC. Translated, it gives CASSQVGGGTIGGETQYF.

This clonotype was seen more than once but under ten times. This chain links TRBV7-8 with TRBJ2-5, with D tentatively TRBD2 (5 bases). The CDR3 sequence is 15 residues long. Between the trimmed V and J ends, which lost 2 bases and 1 base, there was a span of 11 bases. Germline assignment: CDR1 SGHVS and CDR2 FQNEAQ. The CDR3 DNA sequence: TGTGCCAGCAGCTTAATGCGACTACCCCAAGAGACCCAGTACTTC. Protein: CASSLMRLPQETQYF.

This chain uses TRBV6-1 with TRBJ2-7, with D hard to call. The CDR3 runs to 15 residues. Germline loops: CDR1 MNHNS, CDR2 SASEGT. Trimming took off 4 bases at V and 4 bases at J, with 17 bases between the two ends. The CDR3 sequence: CASSGSGPPGYEQYF. The CDR3, as DNA: TGTGCCAGCAGTGGATCCGGGCCTCCCGGATACGAGCAGTACTTC.

V and J are TRBV12-3 or TRBV12-4 and TRBJ1-1; no reliable D call. The V end was cut by 3 bases, the J end by 3 bases, with 8 bases between. The CDR3 has 13 residues. CDR3 bases: TGTGCCAGCAGTTTCTCGGTAGACACTGAAGCTTTCTTT. As protein: CASSFSVDTEAFF.

The V gene is TRBV29-1, the J gene TRBJ2-7; D perhaps matches TRBD2 (7 bases). Trimming left V 4 bases short and J 9 bases short, with 22 bases between. There are 14 residues in the CDR3. Germline V gene sequence: CDR1 SQVTM, CDR2 ANQGSEA. Here the CDR3 DNA reads TGCAGCGTTGCCTTCGGGGGGCCTAGTGACGGGCAGTACTTC. Its translation: CSVAFGGPSDGQYF.

This chain uses TRBV9 with TRBJ2-5, with a possible D match to TRBD2 (7 bases). Trimming shortened V by 3 bases and J by 1 base, and 16 bases separated the two germline ends. The CDR3 is 16 residues long. Germline CDR1 is SGDLS and CDR2 is YYNGEE. The DNA of the CDR3 is TGTGCCAGCAGCGAGGGCGGGGGCTTAATCCAAGAGACCCAGTACTTC. It encodes CASSEGGGLIQETQYF.

The chain employs TRBV7-2 and TRBJ2-4; maybe TRBD2 (5 bases). This CDR3 is built from 13 residues. V gave up 4 bases and J gave up 8 bases, with 12 bases separating them. Looked up from germline, CDR1 is SGHTA and CDR2 is FQGNSA. This CDR3 is CASSSTREDIQYF. In nucleotides, the CDR3 is TGTGCCAGCAGCTCCACTAGGGAAGACATTCAGTACTTC.

The CDR3 reads CASSQVSRTGELFF. CDR3 DNA sequence: TGCGCCAGCAGCCAAGTTAGCCGTACCGGGGAGCTGTTTTTT. This sequence joins TRBV4-3 and TRBJ2-2, with no clear D. The CDR3 totals 14 residues. The germline V and J ends were trimmed by 1 base and 5 bases, with 8 bases remaining between them. Germline lookup yields CDR1 LGHNA and CDR2 YSLEER.

V gene TRBV28 combines with J gene TRBJ2-3; 9 bases map to TRBD2. This CDR3 comprises 14 residues. Germline V gene lookup returns CDR1 MDHEN and CDR2 SYDVKM. V shed 8 bases, J shed 4 bases, and the junction held 7 bases outside the gene matches. The CDR3: CASLSGGLSDTQYF. CDR3 bases: TGTGCCAGCTTAAGCGGGGGGCTCTCAGATACGCAGTATTTT.

In nucleotides, the CDR3 is TGCAGTGCGGTGGAGGGCACAGATACGCAGTATTTT. Protein: CSAVEGTDTQYF. This chain connects TRBV20-1 to TRBJ2-3; maybe TRBD2 (5 bases). Per the germline V gene, CDR1 is DFQATT and CDR2 is SNEGSKA (reference sequence). V was clipped by 6 bases and J by 1 base, with 8 bases between them. CDR3 size: 12 residues.

The chain is built from TRBV20-1 and TRBJ1-2; perhaps TRBD1 as D (6 bases). The CDR3 has 13 residues. Trimming took 7 bases from V and 4 from J, leaving 16 bases between them. Germline CDR1 is DFQATT and CDR2 is SNEGSKA (reference sequence). CDR3: CSEQGPLTYGYTF. The CDR3 DNA reads TGCAGTGAACAGGGCCCACTTACCTATGGCTACACCTTC.

The chain couples TRBV3-1 to TRBJ1-2, with TRBD1 as a possible D gene (6 bases). The ends were cut back, 4 bases at V and 7 bases at J, with 16 bases in the middle. This CDR3 contains 14 residues. Germline V CDR1 and CDR2: LGHDT, YNNKEL (reference sequence). The CDR3 DNA follows: TGTGCCAGCAGCCCATCGGGGGGCGCAAGTGGCTACACCTTC. Translated: CASSPSGGASGYTF.

This clonotype was seen a handful of times. Here the CDR3 reads CSVEDRERVSTDTQYF. Written as DNA, the CDR3 is TGCAGCGTTGAAGATCGCGAGCGGGTGAGCACAGATACGCAGTATTTT. The gene calls are TRBV29-1 and TRBJ2-3; D possibly corresponds to TRBD2 (6 bases). The ends were cut back, 0 bases at V and 0 bases at J, with 13 bases in the middle. The length of the CDR3 is 16 residues. Germline values: CDR1 SQVTM, CDR2 ANQGSEA.

The rearrangement joins TRBV5-1 to TRBJ2-5; the match to TRBD1 covers 7 bases. Germline loops: CDR1 SGHRS, CDR2 YFSETQ. The V segment lost 3 bases and the J segment 4 bases; nucleotides outside the gene matches: 6. The CDR3 extends over 14 amino acids. In DNA, the CDR3 is TGCGCCAGCAGCTCGGAGACAGGGACAGAGACCCAGTACTTC. It translates to CASSSETGTETQYF.

This clonotype was detected a few times. A read error may produce the germline difference seen at one junction end. The chain joins TRBV20-1 to TRBJ2-5, with unresolved D. CDR3 length equals 13 residues. The V gene's germline CDR1 is DFQATT and CDR2 SNEGSKA (reference sequence). The CDR3 region is CSARDVNGETQYF. CDR3 nucleotides: TGCAGTGCTCGAGACGTTAATGGGGAGACCCAGTACTTC.